What follows are 20 T cell receptor beta chains derived from one specimen sequenced in a study of control samples from healthy donors and cancer patients. Clones were read by immunoSEQ multiplex PCR, and TCRdb kept only the in-frame ones, dropping some. This sample yields tens of thousands of clones, of which 89% are seen a single time; roughly 5.5% belongs to the top ten. Material for sequencing was PBMCs. These receptors were obtained from a man aged 55 to 70 with colorectal cancer.

This clone was observed at least ten times. The chain recombines TRBV13 with TRBJ2-7, with D perhaps matching TRBD2 (6 bases). Germline assignment: CDR1 PRHDT and CDR2 FYEKMQ (reference sequence). The V and J ends lost 1 base and 3 bases respectively, with 7 bases between them. This CDR3 region has 13 residues. CDR3 sequence reads: CASSLAGVYEQYF. In DNA form, the CDR3 reads TGTGCCAGCAGCTTAGCGGGGGTCTACGAGCAGTACTTC.

The CDR3 sequence: CASRKGDGNQPQHF. The CDR3 nucleotides are TGTGCCAGCAGGAAGGGGGATGGCAATCAGCCCCAGCATTTT. V is TRBV6-5 and J is TRBJ1-5, with D possibly matching TRBD1 (6 bases). The CDR3 runs to 14 residues. With 6 bases removed from V and 2 bases from J, the gap between germline ends came to 11 bases. Germline V gene sequence: CDR1 MNHEY, CDR2 SVGAGI.

The CDR3 DNA follows: TGTGCCAGCAGCCAAGATAAAGGGAAAGAGACCCAGTACTTC. It translates to CASSQDKGKETQYF. The J gene is TRBJ2-5, the V gene TRBV4-2; D gene unclear. The length of the CDR3 is 14 residues. The germline gives CDR1 LGHNA, CDR2 YNFKEQ. The V end was cut by 0 bases, the J end by 3 bases, with 8 bases between.

The chain has TRBV6-5 and TRBJ1-5; the D is unclear. This CDR3 contains 13 residues. V was cut by 5 bases and J by 5 bases, with 10 bases left in between. CDR1 and CDR2 (germline): MNHEY, SVGAGI. The CDR3 DNA reads TGTGCCAGCAGTCGCGGACCTGATCAGCCCCAGCATTTT. It translates to CASSRGPDQPQHF.

The V and J genes are TRBV28 and TRBJ2-7; D unclear. Germline-derived CDR1 and CDR2 are MDHEN and SYDVKM. Trimming pared 5 bases from V and 2 bases from J, leaving 7 bases between. This CDR3 is built from 12 residues. CDR3 protein: CASSPPAYEQYF. In DNA form, the CDR3 reads TGTGCCAGCAGTCCCCCAGCCTACGAGCAGTACTTC. The entire variable domain, with the rest obtained from reference TRBV28 and TRBJ2-7, is as follows: DVKVTQSSRYLVKRTGEKVFLECVQDMDHENMFWYRQDPGLGLRLIYFSYDVKMKEKGDIPEGYSVSREKKERFSLILESASTNQTSMYLCASSPPAYEQYFGPGTRLTVT.

The chain joins TRBV21-1 to TRBJ2-2; TRBD1 reflects the table's D call only, with no check against the DNA. TRBV21-1 is termed a pseudogene. This CDR3 contains 19 residues. The CDR3 loop reads CASSKAGTPGFPGHRGAVF. CDR3 coding DNA: TGTGCCAGCAGCAAAGCCGGGACACCGGGGTTTCCGGGTCACCGGGGAGCTGTTTTT.

The chain employs TRBV10-2 and TRBJ2-7, with 8 bases lining up with TRBD2. This CDR3 is built from 20 residues. The V segment lost 0 bases and the J segment 0 bases; nucleotides outside the gene matches: 16. Germline V CDR1 and CDR2: WSHSY, SAAADI. CDR3 protein: CASSESCGDRGGQCSYEQYF. The CDR3 DNA follows: TGCGCCAGCAGTGAGTCTTGTGGGGACCGCGGGGGGCAATGCTCCTACGAGCAGTACTTC.

The chain couples TRBV4-1 to TRBJ2-5; D may match TRBD1 or TRBD2 (5 bases each). Germline CDR1 reads MGHRA; CDR2 reads YSYEKL. The CDR3 contains 15 residues. V lost 0 bases to trimming and J lost 1 base, with 9 bases between them. The CDR3 sequence: CASSQEGRVQETQYF. The DNA of the CDR3 is TGCGCCAGCAGCCAAGAGGGGCGGGTCCAAGAGACCCAGTACTTC.

V is TRBV7-2 and J is TRBJ2-1; D remains ambiguous. The germline V gene encodes CDR1 SGHTA and CDR2 FQGNSA. This CDR3 is 13 amino acids long. The V and J ends lost 1 base and 5 bases respectively, with 6 bases between them. The CDR3, as DNA: TGTGCCAGCAGCTTAGGCCCCCACAATGAGCAGTTCTTC. This gives the protein CASSLGPHNEQFF.

The chain couples TRBV20-1 to TRBJ2-7; possibly TRBD1 or TRBD2 for D (5 bases each). Germline loops: CDR1 DFQATT, CDR2 SNEGSKA (reference sequence). The CDR3 runs 11 residues. V was pared by 5 bases and J by 4 bases, with 9 bases between. CDR3 loop: CSALEGYEQYF. CDR3 nucleotide sequence: TGCAGTGCTCTTGAGGGGTACGAGCAGTACTTC.

The chain joins TRBV30 to TRBJ1-1; D remains ambiguous. The CDR3 runs 10 residues. V dropped 0 bases and J dropped 8 bases, with 4 bases sitting between them. The germline gives CDR1 GTSNPN, CDR2 SVGIG (reference sequence). The CDR3 DNA is TGTGCCTGGAGTGTAGTCGAAGCTTTCTTT. Its translation: CAWSVVEAFF.

The chain combines TRBV4-1 with TRBJ2-4; tentative D call: TRBD1 (6 bases). Looked up from germline, CDR1 is MGHRA and CDR2 is YSYEKL. The length of the CDR3 is 17 residues. Trimming stripped 3 bases from V and 1 base from J, with 16 bases between. The CDR3 is CASSHPTGYGAKNIQYF. The CDR3 DNA reads TGCGCCAGCAGCCACCCTACAGGGTACGGGGCCAAAAACATTCAGTACTTC.

The genes are TRBV3-1 (or the pseudogene TRBV3-2) and TRBJ2-1, with TRBD2 matching over 9 bases. Losses at the gene ends were 4 bases for V and 7 bases for J; bases not matched to a gene: 8. CDR3 length: 15 amino acids. CDR1 LGHDT and CDR2 YNNKEL come from the germline V gene (reference sequence). The CDR3 DNA follows: TGTGCCAGCAGCCTCCGGGCAGCGGGGGGTAATGAGCAGTTCTTC. Amino acids: CASSLRAAGGNEQFF.

The genes are TRBV23-1 and TRBJ2-3; 11 nucleotides agree with TRBD1. TRBV23-1 is assigned to the ORF class and has an uncertain function. The V segment lost 3 bases and the J segment 0 bases; nucleotides outside the gene matches: 8. The CDR3 covers 18 residues. The CDR3 region is CASSHPDRGLDSTDTQYF. CDR3 in DNA: TGCGCCAGCAGTCACCCGGACAGGGGGCTGGATAGCACAGATACGCAGTATTTT.

The chain is built from TRBV3-1 (or the pseudogene TRBV3-2) and TRBJ2-1; D gene ambiguous. V lost 1 base, J lost 4 bases, and 2 bases lay in between. This CDR3 region has 12 residues. CDR1 and CDR2 from the germline V gene are LGHDT and YNNKEL (reference sequence). CDR3 protein: CASSQGYNEQFF. In nucleotides, the CDR3 is TGTGCCAGCAGCCAAGGTTACAATGAGCAGTTCTTC.

The rearrangement uses TRBV19 and TRBJ1-1; no clear D gene. Germline CDR1 and CDR2: LNHDA and SQIVND (reference sequence). The length of the CDR3 is 13 residues. The ends were cut back, 6 bases at V and 7 bases at J, with 15 bases in the middle. The CDR3 DNA follows: TGTGCCAGTAGCCGGACTGCCGTTTTTGAAGCTTTCTTT. The encoded protein is CASSRTAVFEAFF.

CDR3 DNA sequence: TGTGCCAGCAGCTTAGGCGGCCTCGGGGGTGAGACCCAGTACTTC. This gives the protein CASSLGGLGGETQYF. The chain recombines TRBV11-2 with TRBJ2-5; D is perhaps TRBD2 (6 bases). Germline V gene lookup returns CDR1 SGHAT and CDR2 FQNNGV. This CDR3 contains 15 residues. Trimming shortened V by 1 base and J by 5 bases, and 14 bases separated the two germline ends. The whole variable domain, filled in from reference TRBV11-2 and TRBJ2-5, reads EAGVAQSPRYKIIEKRQSVAFWCNPISGHATLYWYQQILGQGPKLLIQFQNNGVVDDSQLPKDRFSAERLKGVDSTLKIQPAKLEDSAVYLCASSLGGLGGETQYFGPGTRLLVL.

CDR3 in amino acids: CASSQDYGRNSYEQYF. The CDR3, as DNA: TGTGCCAGCAGCCAAGATTACGGACGTAACTCCTACGAGCAGTACTTC. The rearrangement uses TRBV4-2 and TRBJ2-7, with no clear D. The CDR3 loop spans 16 amino acids. Trimming stripped 0 bases from V and 0 bases from J, with 12 bases between. Per the germline V gene, CDR1 is LGHNA and CDR2 is YNFKEQ.

This CDR3 is CASSTSGTDLYEQYF. The DNA for the CDR3 is TGTGCCAGTAGTACCTCCGGGACAGACCTATACGAGCAGTACTTC. The J gene is TRBJ2-7, the V gene TRBV19; TRBD1 matches at 7 bases. This CDR3 is built from 15 residues. The junction had 10 bases not matched to a gene; V was cut back by 4 bases and J by 4 bases. Germline loops: CDR1 LNHDA, CDR2 SQIVND (reference sequence).

Details on this clone: The junction and the germline gene differ at one end; a read error may be behind it. V is TRBV4-2 and J is TRBJ2-7; maybe TRBD2 (5 bases). This CDR3 is built from 15 residues. CDR1 is LGHNA and CDR2 is YNFKEQ in the germline V gene. The CDR3 reads CAGSQKPDFIYEQYF. DNA for the CDR3: TGTGCCGGCAGCCAAAAACCGGACTTTATCTACGAGCAGTACTTC.